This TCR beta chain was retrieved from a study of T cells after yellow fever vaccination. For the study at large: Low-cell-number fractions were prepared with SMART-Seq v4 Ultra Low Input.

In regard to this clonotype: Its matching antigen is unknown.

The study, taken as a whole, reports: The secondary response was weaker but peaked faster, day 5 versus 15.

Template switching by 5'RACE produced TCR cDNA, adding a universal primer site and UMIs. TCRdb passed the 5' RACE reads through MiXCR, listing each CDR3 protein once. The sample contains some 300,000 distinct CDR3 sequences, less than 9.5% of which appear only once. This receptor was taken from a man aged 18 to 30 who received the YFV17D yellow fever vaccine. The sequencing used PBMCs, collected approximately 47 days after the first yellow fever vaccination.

The chain's CDR3 is CASSIDRRETQYF. CDR3 coding DNA: TGTGCCAGCAGTATTGACAGGCGAGAGACCCAGTACTTC. The chain links TRBV5-4 to TRBJ2-5; tentative D call: TRBD1 (6 bases). This CDR3 has 13 residues. Germline V gene lookup returns CDR1 SGHNT and CDR2 YYREEE (reference sequence). Trimming stripped 5 bases from V and 4 bases from J, with 12 bases between.